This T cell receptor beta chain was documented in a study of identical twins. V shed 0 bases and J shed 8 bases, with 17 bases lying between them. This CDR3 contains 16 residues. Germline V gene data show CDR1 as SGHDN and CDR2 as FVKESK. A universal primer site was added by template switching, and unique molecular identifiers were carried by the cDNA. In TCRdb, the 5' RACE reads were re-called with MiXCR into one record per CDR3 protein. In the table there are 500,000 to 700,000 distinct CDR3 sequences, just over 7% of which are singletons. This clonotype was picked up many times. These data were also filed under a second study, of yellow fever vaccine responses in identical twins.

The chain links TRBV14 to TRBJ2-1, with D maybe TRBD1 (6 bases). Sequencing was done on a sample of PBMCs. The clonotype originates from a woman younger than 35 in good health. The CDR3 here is CASSQERGSFVDEQFF. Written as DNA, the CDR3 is TGTGCCAGCAGCCAAGAGAGGGGGTCATTCGTAGATGAGCAGTTCTTC.